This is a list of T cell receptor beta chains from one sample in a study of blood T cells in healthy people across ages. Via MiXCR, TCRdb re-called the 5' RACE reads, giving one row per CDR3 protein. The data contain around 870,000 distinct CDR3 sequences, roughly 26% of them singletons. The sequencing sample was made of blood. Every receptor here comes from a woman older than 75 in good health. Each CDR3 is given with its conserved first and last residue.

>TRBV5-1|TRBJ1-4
CASSFSGYPTNEKLFF
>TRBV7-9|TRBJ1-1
CASSTPRLGGQPRRNTEAFF
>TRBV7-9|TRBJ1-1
CAGHNTEAFF
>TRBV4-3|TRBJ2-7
CASSQGTSGGYEQYF
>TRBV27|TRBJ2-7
CASSSFPGGEQYF
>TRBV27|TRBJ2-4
CASIDPDLAKNIQYF
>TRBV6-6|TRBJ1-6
CASSPVGGSHSPLHF
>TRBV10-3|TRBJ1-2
CAINPGGAGGYTF
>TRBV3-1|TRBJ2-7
CASMGQGYEQYF
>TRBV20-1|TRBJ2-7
CSALGRRGNYEQYF
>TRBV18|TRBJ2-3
CASSPTGARTDTQYF
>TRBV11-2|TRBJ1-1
CASSDNTGLTEAFF
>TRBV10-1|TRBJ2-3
CASSERLAGATTDTQYF
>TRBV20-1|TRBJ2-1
CSARNLAGGSYNEQFF
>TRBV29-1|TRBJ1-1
CSVDKGNTEAFF
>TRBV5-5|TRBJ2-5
CASSSMTGRTETQYF
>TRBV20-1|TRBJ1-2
CSATSPGERSYGYTF
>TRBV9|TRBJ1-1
CASSVGTGGEAFF
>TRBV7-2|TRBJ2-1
CATLAGVEQFF
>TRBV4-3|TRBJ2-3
CASSQDLRGGLTDTQYF
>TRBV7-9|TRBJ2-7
CASSLNYYSEQYF
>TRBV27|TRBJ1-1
CASSLQPFTEAFF
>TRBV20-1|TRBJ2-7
CSARDGGSYEQYF
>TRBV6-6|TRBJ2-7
CASSTIRGFSYEQYF
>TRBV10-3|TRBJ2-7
CAISESGGGYNEQYF
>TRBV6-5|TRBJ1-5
CASNRGGSNQPRHF
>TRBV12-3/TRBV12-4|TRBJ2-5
CASSLVGLNEQYF
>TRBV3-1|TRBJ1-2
CASSQGTGPYGYTF
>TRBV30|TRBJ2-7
CAWSVGNHYEQYF
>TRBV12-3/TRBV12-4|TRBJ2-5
CASSQGLETQYF
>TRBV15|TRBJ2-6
CATRGGEAGANVLTF
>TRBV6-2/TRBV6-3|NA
CASSPTGDPYNEQYF
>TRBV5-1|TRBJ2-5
CASSSTQTQYF
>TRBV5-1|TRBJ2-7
CASSLRTPPSYEQYF
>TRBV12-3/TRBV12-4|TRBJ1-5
CASSLRTGLYQPQHF
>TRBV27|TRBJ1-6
CASRREGSPLHF
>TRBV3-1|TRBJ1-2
CTSSQHTGDYGYTF
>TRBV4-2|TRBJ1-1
CASSQARGGQLKNTEAFF
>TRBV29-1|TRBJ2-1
CSVERVNEQFF
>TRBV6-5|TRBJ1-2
CASSAGQGGNYGYTF
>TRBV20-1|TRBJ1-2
CSAPPLKPGGLYGHTF
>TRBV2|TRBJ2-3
CASSEAGAGNTRDTQYF
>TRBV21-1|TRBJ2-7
CASTPFRGPGVDHEQYF
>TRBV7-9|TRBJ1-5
CASSLAPTVNQPQHF
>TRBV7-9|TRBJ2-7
CVSSFIGGYEQYF
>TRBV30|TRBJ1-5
CAWRGVGERQPQHF
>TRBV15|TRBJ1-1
CATSRGTGNTEAFF
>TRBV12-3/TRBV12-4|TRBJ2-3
CASSDPGTDTQYF
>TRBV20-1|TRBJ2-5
CSARDRRGWETQYF
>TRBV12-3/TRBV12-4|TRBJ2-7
CASSPLSGVTYEQYF
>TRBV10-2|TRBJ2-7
CASTRPGLSDEQYF
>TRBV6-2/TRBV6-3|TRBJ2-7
CASSYPGARIGSIVYEQYF
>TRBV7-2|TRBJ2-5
CASSFTGGARETQYF